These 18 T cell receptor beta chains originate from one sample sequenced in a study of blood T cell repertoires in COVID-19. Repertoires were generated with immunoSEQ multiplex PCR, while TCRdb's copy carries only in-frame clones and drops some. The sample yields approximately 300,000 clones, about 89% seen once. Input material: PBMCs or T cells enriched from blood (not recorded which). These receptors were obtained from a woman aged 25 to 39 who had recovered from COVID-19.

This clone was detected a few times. The CDR3 region has the DNA TGTGCCAGCAGCAAAGAGGGTTCGGGCGGCTACACCTTC. This sequence encodes CASSKEGSGGYTF. The chain couples TRBV7-3 to TRBJ1-2; D gene uncertain. The CDR3 spans 13 residues. V was trimmed by 5 bases and J by 8 bases, leaving 15 bases between them. CDR1 is SGHTA, CDR2 FQGTGA, per germline.

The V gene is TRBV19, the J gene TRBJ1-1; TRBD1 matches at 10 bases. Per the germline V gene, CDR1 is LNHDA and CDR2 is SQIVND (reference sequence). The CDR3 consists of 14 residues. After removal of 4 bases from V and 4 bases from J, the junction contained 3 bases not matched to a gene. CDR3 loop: CASSRTGGTTEAFF. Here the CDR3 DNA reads TGTGCCAGTAGTAGGACAGGGGGGACCACTGAAGCTTTCTTT.

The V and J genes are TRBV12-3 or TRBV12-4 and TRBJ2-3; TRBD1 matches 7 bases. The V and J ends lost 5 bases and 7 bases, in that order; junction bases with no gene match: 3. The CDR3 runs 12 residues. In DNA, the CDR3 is TGTGCCAGCAGTCGACAGGGTAATACGCAGTATTTT. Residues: CASSRQGNTQYF.

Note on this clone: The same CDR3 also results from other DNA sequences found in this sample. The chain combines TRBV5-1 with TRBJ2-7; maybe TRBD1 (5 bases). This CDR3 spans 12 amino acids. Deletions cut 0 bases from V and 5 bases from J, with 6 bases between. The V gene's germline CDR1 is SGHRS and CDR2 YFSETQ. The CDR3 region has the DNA TGCGCCAGCAGCTTGGGGGGCCACGAGCAGTACTTC. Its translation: CASSLGGHEQYF.

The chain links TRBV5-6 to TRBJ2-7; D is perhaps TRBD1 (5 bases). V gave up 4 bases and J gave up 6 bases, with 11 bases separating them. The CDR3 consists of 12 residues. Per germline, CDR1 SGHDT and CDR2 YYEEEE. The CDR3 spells CASSVRVGEQYF. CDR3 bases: TGTGCCAGCAGCGTCAGGGTGGGCGAGCAGTACTTC.

The CDR3 sequence: CASSSILAGGRYEQYF. The CDR3 nucleotides read TGCGCCAGCAGCTCCATACTAGCGGGGGGGCGCTACGAGCAGTACTTC. The V gene is TRBV5-1, the J gene TRBJ2-7; 13 positions agree with TRBD2. From germline, CDR1 is SGHRS and CDR2 YFSETQ. V shed 3 bases, J shed 3 bases, and the junction held 6 bases outside the gene matches. The CDR3 length is 16 residues.

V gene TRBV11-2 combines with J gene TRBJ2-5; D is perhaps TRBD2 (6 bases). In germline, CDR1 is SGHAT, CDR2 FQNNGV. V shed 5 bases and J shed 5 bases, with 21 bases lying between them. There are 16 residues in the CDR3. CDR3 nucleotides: TGTGCCAGCAGCCTTTTCGGGGGATCCATACACGAGACCCAGTACTTC. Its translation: CASSLFGGSIHETQYF.

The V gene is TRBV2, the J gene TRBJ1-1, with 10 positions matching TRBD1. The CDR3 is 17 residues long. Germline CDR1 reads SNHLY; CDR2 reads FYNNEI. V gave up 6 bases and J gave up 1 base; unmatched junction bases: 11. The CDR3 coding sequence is TGTGCCAGCAGGAGAGGGCAGGACAGGGGGTCGAACACTGAAGCTTTCTTT. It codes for CASRRGQDRGSNTEAFF.

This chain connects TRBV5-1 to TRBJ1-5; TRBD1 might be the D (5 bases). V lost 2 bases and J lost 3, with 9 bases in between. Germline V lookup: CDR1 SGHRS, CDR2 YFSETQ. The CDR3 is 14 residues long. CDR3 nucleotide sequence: TGCGCCAGCAGCTTAGGGGAAGACAATCAGCCCCAGCATTTT. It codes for CASSLGEDNQPQHF.

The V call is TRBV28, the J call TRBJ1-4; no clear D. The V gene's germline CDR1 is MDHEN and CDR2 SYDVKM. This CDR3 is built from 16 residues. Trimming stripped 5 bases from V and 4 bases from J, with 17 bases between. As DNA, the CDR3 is TGTGCCAGCAGTCTCGAGAATGCAGGCAGTAATGAAAAACTGTTTTTT. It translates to CASSLENAGSNEKLFF.

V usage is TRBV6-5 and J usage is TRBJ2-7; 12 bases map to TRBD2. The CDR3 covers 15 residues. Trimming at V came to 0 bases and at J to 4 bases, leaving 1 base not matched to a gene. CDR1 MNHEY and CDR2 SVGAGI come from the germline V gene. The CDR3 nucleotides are TGTGCCAGCAGTTACTCGACTAGCGGGGGTTACGAGCAGTACTTC. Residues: CASSYSTSGGYEQYF.

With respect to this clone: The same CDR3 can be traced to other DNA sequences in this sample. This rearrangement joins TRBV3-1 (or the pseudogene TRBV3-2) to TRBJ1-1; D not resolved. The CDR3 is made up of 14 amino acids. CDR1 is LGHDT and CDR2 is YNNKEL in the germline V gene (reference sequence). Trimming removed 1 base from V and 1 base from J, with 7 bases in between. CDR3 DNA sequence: TGTGCCAGCAGCCAAGGAACGGGGAACACTGAAGCTTTCTTT. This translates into CASSQGTGNTEAFF.

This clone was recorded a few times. CDR3 nucleotide sequence: TGTGCCAGCAGCACCGGGGCGGGGGCCGAAGAGACCCAGTACTTC. It translates to CASSTGAGAEETQYF. The chain couples TRBV9 to TRBJ2-5; a possible D gene is TRBD2 (7 bases). V lost 4 bases and J lost 3, with 16 bases in between. The V gene's germline CDR1 is SGDLS and CDR2 YYNGEE. The CDR3 extends over 15 amino acids. Using reference TRBV9 and TRBJ2-5 for the parts outside the CDR3, the full variable domain is DSGVTQTPKHLITATGQRVTLRCSPRSGDLSVYWYQQSLDQGLQFLIQYYNGEERAKGNILERFSAQQFPDLHSELNLSSLELGDSALYFCASSTGAGAEETQYFGPGTRLLVL.

CDR3 region: CASSLSRTGGRGTDTQYF. For the CDR3, the DNA is TGTGCCAGCAGCTTGTCGCGCACTGGAGGTCGGGGCACAGATACGCAGTATTTT. The J gene is TRBJ2-3, the V gene TRBV5-4; D might be TRBD2 (5 bases). Deletions cut 1 base from V and 1 base from J, with 19 bases between. Germline assignment: CDR1 SGHNT and CDR2 YYREEE (reference sequence). This CDR3 has 18 amino acids.

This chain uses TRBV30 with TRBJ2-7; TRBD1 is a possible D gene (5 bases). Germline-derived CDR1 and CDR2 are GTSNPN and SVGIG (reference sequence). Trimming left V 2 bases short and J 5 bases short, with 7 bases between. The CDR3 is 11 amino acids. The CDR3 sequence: CAWSNRNEQYF. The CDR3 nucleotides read TGTGCCTGGAGTAACAGGAACGAGCAGTACTTC.

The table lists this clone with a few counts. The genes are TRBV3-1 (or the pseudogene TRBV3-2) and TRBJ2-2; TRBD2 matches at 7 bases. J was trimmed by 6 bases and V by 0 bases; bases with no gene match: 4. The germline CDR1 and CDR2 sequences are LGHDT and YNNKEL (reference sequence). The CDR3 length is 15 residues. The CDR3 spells CASSQDYSGAGELFF. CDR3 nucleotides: TGTGCCAGCAGCCAAGATTACAGCGGGGCCGGGGAGCTGTTTTTT.

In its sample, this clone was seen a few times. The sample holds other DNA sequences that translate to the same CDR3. CDR3 coding DNA: TGTGCCAGCAGCCAAGATGGGGGGGGCTACGAGCAGTACTTC. This codes for CASSQDGGGYEQYF. This chain connects TRBV3-1 (or the pseudogene TRBV3-2) to TRBJ2-7; 7 nucleotides line up with TRBD2. The V and J ends lost 0 bases and 3 bases, in that order; junction bases with no gene match: 2. This CDR3 has 14 amino acids. Germline values: CDR1 LGHDT, CDR2 YNNKEL (reference sequence).

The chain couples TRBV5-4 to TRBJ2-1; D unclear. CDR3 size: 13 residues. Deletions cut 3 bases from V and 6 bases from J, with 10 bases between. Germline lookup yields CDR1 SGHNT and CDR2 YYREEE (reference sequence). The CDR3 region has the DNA TGTGCCAGCAGCTCCGCCACTTTCAATGAGCAGTTCTTC. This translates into CASSSATFNEQFF.